Here is one TCR beta chain with its context. What it binds is not known. Germline-derived CDR1 and CDR2 are SGHTA and FQGNSA. CDR3 length: 14 residues. The data are from a study of monozygotic twins with inflammatory bowel disease. Study-level results: Repertoire likeness was no different across concordant and discordant twins, perhaps owing to restricted power.

Each donor supplied around 2.5 ml of blood. Researchers used template switching to add UMIs featuring a 6-nucleotide sample barcode. TCRdb re-called the 5' RACE reads and gives one entry per CDR3 protein, without DNA. In all, the sample yields 200,000 to 250,000 distinct CDR3 sequences. The source is a human donor with ulcerative colitis or Crohn's disease, or a healthy co-twin of an affected twin (not recorded which). The sample was blood. This rearrangement joins TRBV7-2 to TRBJ1-1; lacking DNA, the TRBD1 call made by TCRdb goes unchecked. CDR3 loop: CASSLGTVYTEAFF. The full variable domain, its missing parts supplied by reference TRBV7-2 and TRBJ1-1, is GAGVSQSPSNKVTEKGKDVELRCDPISGHTALYWYRQSLGQGLEFLIYFQGNSAPDKSGLPSDRFSAERTGGSVSTLTIQRTQQEDSAVYLCASSLGTVYTEAFFGQGTRLTVV.